The 23 T cell receptor beta chains reported below all come from one sample, sequenced in a study of shared clonotypes between healthy human individuals. Only in-frame clones appear in the TCRdb table, and some are missing; sequencing was by immunoSEQ multiplex PCR. Among some 1,400,000 clones, roughly 96% were seen once, and the ten largest hold more than 0.9%. Input material: naive CD4+ T cells sorted from blood. The sample's subset: CD45RA+ positively selected. Receptor source: a man under 40 in good health.

The rearrangement joins TRBV5-6 to TRBJ1-5; 9 nucleotides match TRBD1. The CDR3 is 14 residues long. The V and J ends lost 3 bases and 5 bases, in that order; junction bases with no gene match: 3. CDR1 and CDR2 (germline): SGHDT, YYEEEE. The CDR3 reads CASSSNRGHQPQHF. The CDR3, as DNA: TGTGCCAGCAGCTCCAACAGGGGGCATCAGCCCCAGCATTTT. The complete variable domain, with remaining parts taken from reference TRBV5-6 and TRBJ1-5, reads DAGVTQSPTHLIKTRGQQVTLRCSPKSGHDTVSWYQQALGQGPQFIFQYYEEEERQRGNFPDRFSGHQFPNYSSELNVNALLLGDSALYLCASSSNRGHQPQHFGDGTRLSIL.

CDR3 sequence (DNA): TGTGCCTGGAGTCCGACAGGGTATCGTTCTGAAGCTTTCTTT. It specifies CAWSPTGYRSEAFF. The rearrangement links TRBV30 to TRBJ1-1; 7 nucleotides match TRBD1. Germline V CDR1 and CDR2: GTSNPN, SVGIG (reference sequence). The junction had 9 bases not matched to a gene; V was cut back by 2 bases and J by 6 bases. The CDR3 sequence is 14 residues long.

A note on this clone: Within the sample, other DNA sequences also encode this same CDR3. CDR3 residues: CASSNTGELFF. CDR3 bases: TGTGCCAGCTCAAACACCGGGGAGCTGTTTTTT. V gene TRBV28 combines with J gene TRBJ2-2; D ambiguous. The V end was cut by 8 bases, the J end by 2 bases, with 3 bases between. The length of the CDR3 is 11 residues. Per the germline V gene, CDR1 is MDHEN and CDR2 is SYDVKM.

Note on this clone: The identical CDR3 is also encoded by other nucleotide sequences in the sample. The chain links TRBV19 to TRBJ1-1; no clear D. V was cut by 3 bases and J by 3 bases, with 8 bases left in between. Germline CDR1 is LNHDA and CDR2 is SQIVND (reference sequence). The CDR3 is 13 amino acids. The CDR3 sequence is CASSIIRDTEAFF. The CDR3 region has the DNA TGTGCCAGTAGTATCATCCGGGACACTGAAGCTTTCTTT.

In its sample, this clone was seen once. This rearrangement joins TRBV4-3 to TRBJ2-1; 15 nucleotides align to TRBD2. V lost 4 bases, J lost 0 bases, and 7 bases stayed unmatched. CDR1 and CDR2 (germline): LGHNA, YSLEER. The CDR3 runs 19 residues. CDR3 residues: CASSRGLAGGHSSYNEQFF. The DNA of the CDR3 is TGCGCCAGCAGCCGCGGACTAGCGGGAGGGCATAGCTCCTACAATGAGCAGTTCTTC.

This chain uses TRBV7-3 with TRBJ1-3; no firm D call. CDR1 is SGHTA, CDR2 FQGTGA, per germline. CDR3 length equals 16 residues. Trimming left V 4 bases short and J 1 base short, with 14 bases between. CDR3 amino acids: CASSSHGGWSGNTIYF. DNA for the CDR3: TGTGCCAGCAGCTCCCACGGCGGTTGGTCTGGAAACACCATATATTTT.

The J gene is TRBJ2-1, the V gene TRBV28, with D hard to call. Trimming stripped 4 bases from V and 6 bases from J, with 16 bases between. Germline-derived CDR1 and CDR2 are MDHEN and SYDVKM. The CDR3 runs to 15 residues. For the CDR3, the DNA is TGTGCCAGCAGTTCTACGACGGGTCCCGGCAATGAGCAGTTCTTC. This gives the protein CASSSTTGPGNEQFF.

This clone was counted once. This chain uses TRBV27 with TRBJ1-1, with TRBD1 identical over 9 bases. Germline CDR1 reads MNHEY; CDR2 reads SMNVEV (reference sequence). The CDR3 sequence is 13 residues long. Trimming at V came to 6 bases and at J to 3 bases, leaving 2 bases not matched to a gene. CDR3 nucleotides: TGTGCCAGCAGGAGGACAGGGGACACTGAAGCTTTCTTT. Residues: CASRRTGDTEAFF.

The sample holds one count of this clone. CDR3 loop: CASIRDRDAGELFF. As DNA, the CDR3 is TGTGCCAGCATCCGGGACAGGGACGCGGGGGAGCTGTTTTTT. The chain couples TRBV7-9 to TRBJ2-2; 9 nucleotides align to TRBD1. CDR3 length: 14 amino acids. J lost 8 bases, V lost 7 bases, and 8 bases had no gene match. Germline V CDR1 and CDR2: SEHNR, FQNEAQ (reference sequence).

The chain uses TRBV30 and TRBJ2-2, with D possibly being TRBD2 (5 bases). Trimming shortened V by 1 base and J by 4 bases, and 10 bases separated the two germline ends. Germline CDR1 and CDR2: GTSNPN and SVGIG (reference sequence). The CDR3 has 14 residues. The CDR3 nucleotides are TGTGCCTGGAGTGGGGAGATTACCACCGGGGAGCTGTTTTTT. This encodes CAWSGEITTGELFF.

The chain joins TRBV29-1 to TRBJ1-3; D possibly corresponds to TRBD1 (6 bases). Germline CDR1 reads SQVTM; CDR2 reads ANQGSEA. The length of the CDR3 is 14 residues. Trimming took 4 bases from V and 4 from J, leaving 14 bases between them. The CDR3 region has the DNA TGCAGCGTTGTCGGGGGCTCTCGGGGAAACACCATATATTTT. Its protein product is CSVVGGSRGNTIYF.

This chain uses TRBV15 with TRBJ2-1, with a weak D call TRBD2 (5 bases). The CDR3 contains 15 residues. Germline assignment: CDR1 LNHNV and CDR2 YYDKDF (reference sequence). Trimming stripped 3 bases from V and 1 base from J, with 10 bases between. The CDR3 DNA reads TGTGCCACCAGCAGCGGACTTTCATCCTACAATGAGCAGTTCTTC. Translation gives CATSSGLSSYNEQFF. Together with reference TRBV15 and TRBJ2-1, the CDR3 gives the full variable domain: DAMVIQNPRYQVTQFGKPVTLSCSQTLNHNVMYWYQQKSSQAPKLLFHYYDKDFNNEADTPDNFQSRRPNTSFCFLDIRSPGLGDTAMYLCATSSGLSSYNEQFFGPGTRLTVL.

This chain connects TRBV15 to TRBJ1-2; perhaps TRBD1 as D (6 bases). The CDR3 has 15 residues. Germline CDR1 is LNHNV and CDR2 is YYDKDF (reference sequence). The V end was cut by 1 base, the J end by 0 bases, with 9 bases between. CDR3 DNA: TGTGCCACCAGCAGAGGTGGGACAACTAACTATGGCTACACCTTC. Its protein product is CATSRGGTTNYGYTF.

In its sample, this clone was seen once. This rearrangement joins TRBV25-1 to TRBJ2-7, with TRBD1 matching 8 bases. The germline V gene encodes CDR1 MGHDK and CDR2 SYGVNS. The trim removed 6 bases at V and 2 bases at J, leaving 3 bases unmatched. The CDR3 consists of 13 residues. The CDR3 nucleotides are TGTGCCAGCAGCTGGACAGGGACCTACGAGCAGTACTTC. As protein: CASSWTGTYEQYF.

The CDR3 DNA is TGTGCCAGCAGTTTGCAGGGCCGGATAGCAAATCAGCCCCAGCATTTT. This encodes CASSLQGRIANQPQHF. The rearrangement links TRBV27 to TRBJ1-5, with D perhaps matching TRBD1 (5 bases). Germline CDR1 reads MNHEY; CDR2 reads SMNVEV (reference sequence). Trimming shortened V by 3 bases and J by 4 bases, and 16 bases separated the two germline ends. The CDR3 is made up of 16 amino acids.

This chain connects TRBV6-1 to TRBJ1-5; D is undetermined. CDR3 length: 14 amino acids. Trimming stripped 4 bases from V and 3 bases from J, with 10 bases between. Germline lookup yields CDR1 MNHNS and CDR2 SASEGT. The CDR3 nucleotides read TGTGCCAGCAGTGGGCCCTACCCCAATCAGCCCCAGCATTTT. As protein: CASSGPYPNQPQHF.

The gene calls are TRBV6-1 and TRBJ1-2, with 11 bases identical to TRBD1. Germline assignment: CDR1 MNHNS and CDR2 SASEGT. Trimming at V came to 3 bases and at J to 8 bases, leaving 8 bases not matched to a gene. The CDR3 spans 15 residues. The CDR3 bases are TGTGCCAGCAGTGAGAATCCGGGACAGGGGGGAGGCTACACCTTC. It specifies CASSENPGQGGGYTF.

On this clone itself: Other DNA sequences in this specimen translate into the identical CDR3. CDR3: CASSPGTGSSYEQYF. The CDR3 coding sequence is TGTGCCAGCTCACCAGGGACAGGGAGCTCCTACGAGCAGTACTTC. This chain connects TRBV18 to TRBJ2-7; 9 bases align to TRBD1. J gave up 0 bases and V 2 bases, and 2 bases lay outside the gene matches. Per germline, CDR1 KGHSH and CDR2 LQKENI. This CDR3 is built from 15 residues.

The rearrangement joins TRBV7-3 to TRBJ2-3; 11 nucleotides line up with TRBD2. This CDR3 comprises 15 residues. Trimming removed 5 bases from V and 6 bases from J; junction bases left unmatched: 7. CDR1 SGHTA and CDR2 FQGTGA come from the germline V gene. The CDR3 reads CASSPIAGGPDTQYF. The CDR3 coding sequence is TGTGCCAGCAGCCCGATAGCGGGAGGGCCCGATACGCAGTATTTT. The full variable domain, rest sourced from reference TRBV7-3 and TRBJ2-3, is GAGVSQTPSNKVTEKGKYVELRCDPISGHTALYWYRQSLGQGPEFLIYFQGTGAADDSGLPNDRFFAVRPEGSVSTLKIQRTERGDSAVYLCASSPIAGGPDTQYFGPGTRLTVL.

A remark on this clone: Other DNA sequences in the sample encode the same CDR3. The chain employs TRBV9 and TRBJ1-5; no reliable D call. V was shortened by 0 bases and J by 7 bases, with 8 bases between the two germline ends. Germline-derived CDR1 and CDR2 are SGDLS and YYNGEE. The CDR3 consists of 13 residues. The chain's CDR3 is CASSVEGGQPQHF. The CDR3 nucleotides are TGTGCCAGCAGCGTAGAGGGAGGGCAGCCCCAGCATTTT.

The chain combines TRBV28 with TRBJ2-3, with no clear D. Germline V lookup: CDR1 MDHEN, CDR2 SYDVKM. The CDR3 totals 13 residues. V lost 3 bases, J lost 5 bases, and 9 bases lay in between. CDR3 DNA: TGTGCCAGCAGTTTCCCTACCGGAGATACGCAGTATTTT. It codes for CASSFPTGDTQYF.

A single count supports this clone. The CDR3 is CASSPQMDAGELFF. As DNA, the CDR3 is TGTGCCAGCAGCCCCCAGATGGACGCCGGGGAGCTGTTTTTT. V gene TRBV7-6 combines with J gene TRBJ2-2, with D unclear. Trimming cost V 5 bases and J 6 bases, with 13 bases left between them. Germline V gene sequence: CDR1 SGHVS, CDR2 FNYEAQ. CDR3 length: 14 amino acids. The entire variable domain, with the rest obtained from reference TRBV7-6 and TRBJ2-2, is as follows: GAGVSQSPRYKVTKRGQDVALRCDPISGHVSLYWYRQALGQGPEFLTYFNYEAQQDKSGLPNDRFSAERPEGSISTLTIQRTEQRDSAMYRCASSPQMDAGELFFGEGSRLTVL.

The chain uses TRBV7-6 and TRBJ2-1; tentative D call: TRBD2 (7 bases). Trimming took off 5 bases at V and 2 bases at J, with 13 bases between the two ends. The CDR3 covers 15 residues. Germline V CDR1 and CDR2: SGHVS, FNYEAQ. The CDR3 is CASSPAGGPYNEQFF. The CDR3 region has the DNA TGTGCCAGCAGCCCCGCCGGGGGGCCCTACAATGAGCAGTTCTTC.